The rows below give T cell receptor beta chains drawn from one sample of a study of T cell repertoires in cytomegalovirus infection. Antigens for these TCRs are unknown. TCRdb independently ran MiXCR on the reads; one entry per CDR3 protein. The repertoire includes about 360,000 distinct CDR3 sequences, about 35% of them detected once, and approximately 12% sits in the top ten. The specimen comprised cultured PBMCs, sampled from culture after CMV antigen stimulation. Every receptor here comes from a human donor in good health (CMV status not recorded). Some clones in this sample may be carry-over from other donors' samples. The CDR3 runs from the conserved cysteine through the conserved F or W. Fields, in order: J gene, D gene, V gene, clone size, CDR3 protein, CDR3 DNA. D genes are given only for firm matches. Not all rows give a size; the values are once, few, many and, for expanded clones, a class.

J: TRBJ1-3
D: TRBD1
V: TRBV6-2/TRBV6-3
size: few
CDR3: CASPRDRVEGSPGNTIYF
DNA: TGTGCCAGTCCGCGGGACAGGGTCGAGGGGAGCCCTGGAAACACCATATATTTT

J: TRBJ2-7
D: -
V: TRBV20-1
size: -
CDR3: CSAYPSGPAYEQYF
DNA: TGCAGTGCCTACCCGAGCGGGCCTGCCTACGAGCAGTACTTC

J: TRBJ2-5
D: -
V: TRBV7-8
size: -
CDR3: CASSARRVGIQETQYF
DNA: TGTGCCAGCAGCGCCCGTCGGGTTGGAATTCAAGAGACCCAGTACTTC

J: TRBJ2-1
D: -
V: TRBV28
size: few
CDR3: CASRMPVASPFF
DNA: TGTGCCAGCAGAATGCCGGTGGCTAGCCCGTTCTTC

J: TRBJ1-4
D: -
V: TRBV27
size: -
CDR3: CASRSLGRVHEKLFF
DNA: TGTGCCAGCAGGAGCCTGGGCAGGGTACATGAAAAACTGTTTTTT

J: TRBJ1-1
D: -
V: TRBV20-1
size: -
CDR3: CSVSMWTEGTEAFF
DNA: TGCAGTGTTAGTATGTGGACGGAGGGGACTGAAGCTTTCTTT

J: TRBJ2-1
D: TRBD2
V: TRBV6-2/TRBV6-3
size: few
CDR3: CASRRNFGTSGSSYNEQFF
DNA: TGTGCCAGCAGAAGAAACTTTGGGACTAGCGGGAGCTCCTACAATGAGCAGTTCTTC

J: TRBJ2-5
D: -
V: TRBV11-2
size: -
CDR3: CASSLAGFRETQYF
DNA: TGTGCCAGCAGCTTAGCCGGGTTCCGTGAGACCCAGTACTTC

J: TRBJ1-2
D: -
V: TRBV6-8
size: -
CDR3: CASSYQGPYYGYTF
DNA: TGTGCCAGCAGTTACCAGGGACCCTACTATGGCTACACCTTC

J: TRBJ1-3
D: -
V: TRBV7-9
size: -
CDR3: CASSSDSPGVTIYF
DNA: TGTGCCAGCAGTTCGGACAGTCCCGGGGTCACCATATATTTT

J: TRBJ1-1
D: -
V: TRBV28
size: -
CDR3: CASSPQAEAFF
DNA: TGTGCCAGCAGTCCCCAAGCTGAAGCTTTCTTT

J: TRBJ1-5
D: TRBD1
V: TRBV2
size: -
CDR3: CASSLDRDHSNQPQHF
DNA: TGTGCCAGCAGTTTGGACAGGGATCATAGCAATCAGCCCCAGCATTTT

J: TRBJ1-2
D: -
V: TRBV19
size: -
CDR3: CASRLHHTGNSNYGYTF
DNA: TGTGCCAGTAGACTCCACCATACGGGAAATAGTAACTATGGCTACACCTTC

J: TRBJ2-3
D: TRBD2
V: TRBV5-1
size: -
CDR3: CASSLGPSGSRTDTQYF
DNA: TGCGCCAGCAGCTTGGGTCCTAGCGGGAGTAGAACAGATACGCAGTATTTT

J: TRBJ2-1
D: TRBD1
V: TRBV5-1
size: -
CDR3: CASSLYRGANEQFF
DNA: TGCGCCAGCAGCTTGTACAGGGGGGCCAATGAGCAGTTCTTC

J: TRBJ2-7
D: TRBD1
V: TRBV12-3/TRBV12-4
size: -
CDR3: CASSSEGQGSSYEQYF
DNA: TGTGCCAGCAGTTCCGAGGGACAGGGGTCCTCCTACGAGCAGTACTTC

J: TRBJ2-3
D: TRBD1
V: TRBV11-1
size: many
CDR3: CASSSTGQGLDTQYF
DNA: TGTGCCAGCAGCTCTACCGGACAGGGTCTAGATACGCAGTATTTT

J: TRBJ1-2
D: TRBD1
V: TRBV7-9
size: few
CDR3: CASSPRGGNYGYTF
DNA: TGTGCCAGCAGCCCCAGGGGGGGAAACTATGGCTACACCTTC

J: TRBJ2-5
D: TRBD1
V: TRBV6-5
size: many
CDR3: CASSYLAGGETQYF
DNA: TGTGCCAGCAGTTACCTGGCAGGGGGAGAGACCCAGTACTTC

J: TRBJ2-7
D: -
V: TRBV2
size: -
CDR3: CASNSQDLAYEQYF
DNA: TGTGCCAGCAACAGTCAGGACCTTGCCTACGAGCAGTACTTC

J: TRBJ2-5
D: TRBD2
V: TRBV20-1
size: -
CDR3: CSVAPLAGAQETQYF
DNA: TGCAGTGTCGCACCATTAGCGGGGGCACAAGAGACCCAGTACTTC

J: TRBJ2-1
D: -
V: TRBV23-1
size: -
CDR3: CASSHLAVEQFF
DNA: TGCGCCAGCAGTCATTTAGCGGTTGAGCAGTTCTTC

J: TRBJ2-3
D: -
V: TRBV4-1
size: few
CDR3: CASSQESGATDTQYF
DNA: TGCGCCAGCAGCCAAGAGTCAGGGGCCACAGATACGCAGTATTTT

J: TRBJ2-1
D: TRBD2
V: TRBV19
size: -
CDR3: CASSMGLADYNEQFF
DNA: TGTGCCAGTAGTATGGGACTAGCGGATTACAATGAGCAGTTCTTC

J: TRBJ1-1
D: -
V: TRBV5-4
size: -
CDR3: CASSLSRGSNTEAFF
DNA: TGTGCCAGCAGCTTGAGCAGGGGATCGAACACTGAAGCTTTCTTT

J: TRBJ1-1
D: -
V: TRBV7-9
size: few
CDR3: CASSPYGVADTEAFF
DNA: TGTGCCAGCAGCCCCTATGGGGTGGCGGACACTGAAGCTTTCTTT

J: TRBJ2-3
D: -
V: TRBV11-2
size: -
CDR3: CASSLDLVLQYF
DNA: TGTGCCAGCAGCTTAGATCTGGTGTTGCAGTATTTT

J: TRBJ2-2
D: -
V: TRBV7-2
size: many
CDR3: CASSLELAASGELFF
DNA: TGTGCCAGCAGCTTAGAACTAGCTGCGTCCGGGGAGCTGTTTTTT

J: TRBJ2-3
D: -
V: TRBV12-3/TRBV12-4
size: -
CDR3: CASSLERAGDTQYF
DNA: TGTGCCAGCAGTTTAGAGAGGGCCGGAGATACGCAGTATTTT

J: TRBJ2-7
D: -
V: TRBV6-1
size: -
CDR3: CASSYGQGRGEQYF
DNA: TGTGCCAGCAGTTACGGGCAGGGGAGAGGCGAGCAGTACTTC

J: TRBJ2-3
D: TRBD2
V: TRBV7-2
size: -
CDR3: CASSTGLAGSTDTQYF
DNA: TGTGCCAGCAGCACGGGACTAGCGGGATCAACAGATACGCAGTATTTT

J: TRBJ2-4
D: -
V: TRBV11-2
size: -
CDR3: CASSLVMIGTSKNIQYF
DNA: TGTGCCAGCAGCTTAGTTATGATCGGGACAAGTAAAAACATTCAGTACTTC

J: TRBJ2-1
D: TRBD2
V: TRBV7-8
size: -
CDR3: CASSYPLAGGPHNEQFF
DNA: TGTGCCAGCAGCTACCCCTTGGCGGGAGGACCACACAATGAGCAGTTCTTC

J: TRBJ1-1
D: -
V: TRBV27
size: -
CDR3: CASSLSAGRTEAFF
DNA: TGTGCCAGCAGTTTATCGGCAGGAAGGACTGAAGCTTTCTTT

J: TRBJ2-5
D: TRBD1
V: TRBV4-1
size: -
CDR3: CASSQDLGKGAGETQYF
DNA: TGCGCCAGCAGCCAAGATCTGGGGAAGGGGGCCGGGGAGACCCAGTACTTC

J: TRBJ2-5
D: -
V: TRBV5-1
size: few
CDR3: CASSLGFGRDIETQYF
DNA: TGCGCCAGCAGCTTGGGCTTTGGGCGGGACATAGAGACCCAGTACTTC

J: TRBJ1-2
D: TRBD1
V: TRBV6-6
size: few
CDR3: CASSYGGGDNYGYTF
DNA: TGTGCCAGCAGTTACGGAGGGGGCGATAACTATGGCTACACCTTC

J: TRBJ1-1
D: -
V: TRBV6-4
size: few
CDR3: CASSATFSTEAFF
DNA: TGTGCCAGCAGTGCCACCTTTTCCACTGAAGCTTTCTTT

J: TRBJ1-5
D: TRBD1
V: TRBV20-1
size: -
CDR3: CSARDPKGIQGQPQHF
DNA: TGCAGTGCTAGAGACCCCAAGGGCATACAGGGGCAGCCCCAGCATTTT

J: TRBJ2-3
D: -
V: TRBV7-9
size: -
CDR3: CASSLLSGPSTDTQYF
DNA: TGTGCCAGCAGCTTATTGTCGGGACCTAGCACAGATACGCAGTATTTT